The sequence of this T cell receptor beta chain was determined in a study of blood T cell repertoires in COVID-19. Study details: Acute and convalescent COVID-19 samples came from the United States, Italy and Spain.

V lost 5 bases and J 13 bases, leaving 18 bases between the germline ends. CDR3 length: 14 residues. The germline CDR1 and CDR2 sequences are SGHTA and FQGNSA. Original data processing: Estimation of nucleated cell counts was performed using reference gene primer amplification. Only in-frame clones appear in the TCRdb table, and some are missing; sequencing was by immunoSEQ multiplex PCR. The V and J calls and the clone size are those of that table, but D and trimming were determined from the DNA. The repertoire holds approximately 210,000 clones, with approximately 90% as singletons. This chain connects TRBV7-2 to TRBJ1-6; no reliable D call. Sequenced input: peripheral blood. This TCR was sampled from a man aged 35-49 years with acute or convalescent COVID-19. CDR3 residues: CASSVLSPGGPLHF. The CDR3 region has the DNA TGTGCCAGCAGCGTATTGTCCCCGGGTGGGCCCCTCCACTTT.